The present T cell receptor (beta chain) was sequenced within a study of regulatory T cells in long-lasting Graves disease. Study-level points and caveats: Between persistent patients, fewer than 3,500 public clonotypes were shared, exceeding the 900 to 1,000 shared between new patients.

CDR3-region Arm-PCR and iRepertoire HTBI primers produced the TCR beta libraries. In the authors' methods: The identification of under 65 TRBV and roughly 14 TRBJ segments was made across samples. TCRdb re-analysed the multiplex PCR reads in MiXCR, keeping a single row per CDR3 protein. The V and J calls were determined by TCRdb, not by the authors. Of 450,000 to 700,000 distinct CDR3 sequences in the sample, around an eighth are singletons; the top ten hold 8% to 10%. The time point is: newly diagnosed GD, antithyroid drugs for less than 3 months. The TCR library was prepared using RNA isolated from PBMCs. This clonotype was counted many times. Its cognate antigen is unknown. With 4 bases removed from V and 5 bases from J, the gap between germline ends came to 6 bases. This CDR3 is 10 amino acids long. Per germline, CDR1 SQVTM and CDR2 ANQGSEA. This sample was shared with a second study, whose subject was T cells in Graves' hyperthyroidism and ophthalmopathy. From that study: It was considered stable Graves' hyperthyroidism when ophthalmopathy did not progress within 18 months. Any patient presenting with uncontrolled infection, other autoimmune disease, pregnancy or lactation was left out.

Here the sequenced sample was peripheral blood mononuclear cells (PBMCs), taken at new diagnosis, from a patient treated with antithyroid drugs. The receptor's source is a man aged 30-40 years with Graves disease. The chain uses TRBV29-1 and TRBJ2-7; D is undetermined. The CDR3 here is CSVAANEQYF. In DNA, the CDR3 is TGCAGCGTTGCGGCAAACGAGCAGTACTTC.